The 15 T cell receptor beta chains below were found in one sample sequenced in a study of cytomegalovirus exposure and HLA in healthy donors. Use of 60 Vbeta and 13 Jbeta primers characterized the PCR. This table comes from immunoSEQ multiplex PCR, and its TCRdb copy is limited to in-frame clones, with some not included. The data contain around 200,000 clones, roughly 80% of them singletons. Material for sequencing was PBMCs. The source is a man aged 35-49 years in good health and CMV-seropositive.

The gene calls are TRBV7-2 and TRBJ1-4, with unresolved D. This CDR3 has 15 amino acids. Germline-derived CDR1 and CDR2 are SGHTA and FQGNSA. Between the trimmed V and J ends, which lost 2 bases and 2 bases, there was a span of 9 bases. CDR3 in amino acids: CASSLSGLTNEKLFF. CDR3 bases: TGTGCCAGCAGCTTATCAGGCCTCACTAATGAAAAACTGTTTTTT.

The V call is TRBV11-2, the J call TRBJ2-1, with TRBD1 matching over 12 bases. CDR3 length: 18 amino acids. V lost 5 bases and J lost 7; bases outside the gene matches: 15. Germline CDR1 is SGHAT and CDR2 is FQNNGV. The DNA for the CDR3 is TGTGCCAGCAGCCTTGGGACAGGGGGCGTAAGGATGGGGAATGAGCAGTTCTTC. It codes for CASSLGTGGVRMGNEQFF.

The chain has TRBV28 and TRBJ1-2; 10 bases align to TRBD1. Germline CDR1 is MDHEN and CDR2 is SYDVKM. Trimming took 4 bases from V and 4 from J; bases not matched to a gene: 6. The CDR3 extends over 15 amino acids. The CDR3 loop reads CASSYGDRGGYGYTF. The CDR3, as DNA: TGTGCCAGCAGTTATGGGGACAGGGGAGGCTATGGCTACACCTTC.

The CDR3 is CASGRDMTSYEQYF. For the CDR3, the DNA is TGTGCCAGCGGCCGGGACATGACCTCCTACGAGCAGTACTTC. The rearrangement uses TRBV9 and TRBJ2-7; perhaps TRBD1 as D (6 bases). This CDR3 is built from 14 residues. V was cut by 7 bases and J by 0 bases, with 14 bases left in between. Germline V gene data show CDR1 as SGDLS and CDR2 as YYNGEE.

The genes are TRBV5-1 and TRBJ1-2; 10 bases agree with TRBD1. CDR3 size: 15 residues. Trimming cost V 4 bases and J 8 bases; bases outside gene matches: 11. Germline V lookup: CDR1 SGHRS, CDR2 YFSETQ. CDR3 DNA sequence: TGCGCCAGCAGCGCTGCCCGGGGGACAGGGGACGGCTACACCTTC. Protein product: CASSAARGTGDGYTF.

The rearrangement uses TRBV19 and TRBJ2-2; weak D call: TRBD1 (6 bases). The V gene lost 3 bases and the J gene lost 8 bases, with 13 bases spanning the gap. The CDR3 is 14 amino acids. Germline assignment: CDR1 LNHDA and CDR2 SQIVND (reference sequence). For the CDR3, the DNA is TGTGCCAGTAGTATTTACAGGGATATGGGGGAGCTGTTTTTT. This gives the protein CASSIYRDMGELFF.

This chain uses TRBV6-5 with TRBJ1-1; D gene unclear. Trimming took off 1 base at V and 3 bases at J, with 6 bases between the two ends. The CDR3 runs to 13 residues. Germline-derived CDR1 and CDR2 are MNHEY and SVGAGI. CDR3 bases: TGTGCCAGCAGTTACTTCGCAGACACTGAAGCTTTCTTT. Protein: CASSYFADTEAFF.

J is TRBJ1-5 and V is TRBV27; D gene uncertain. The V gene's germline CDR1 is MNHEY and CDR2 SMNVEV (reference sequence). This CDR3 contains 13 residues. V was shortened by 2 bases and J by 5 bases, with 7 bases between the two germline ends. This chain's CDR3 is CASSLGRHQPQHF. CDR3 coding DNA: TGTGCCAGCAGTTTAGGGAGGCATCAGCCCCAGCATTTT.

The genes are TRBV6-5 and TRBJ2-7; 8 nucleotides agree with TRBD1. The junction had 14 bases not matched to a gene; V was cut back by 7 bases and J by 9 bases. CDR1 is MNHEY, CDR2 SVGAGI, per germline. The CDR3 covers 14 residues. The CDR3 coding sequence is TGTGCCAGCACCGAGAGTGGGACAGGCGGAGGGCAGTACTTC. Translated: CASTESGTGGGQYF.

The chain joins TRBV27 to TRBJ2-5; a weak D match, TRBD2 (5 bases). This CDR3 is built from 14 residues. V shed 6 bases and J shed 5 bases, with 16 bases lying between them. Germline CDR1 and CDR2: MNHEY and SMNVEV (reference sequence). The CDR3 coding sequence is TGTGCCAGCAGGCCTAGCTCTATTTGGGAGACCCAGTACTTC. It codes for CASRPSSIWETQYF.

V gene TRBV10-2 combines with J gene TRBJ2-7; a weak D match, TRBD2 (6 bases). V lost 7 bases and J lost 2, with 15 bases in between. The CDR3 runs to 14 residues. Germline V gene data show CDR1 as WSHSY and CDR2 as SAAADI. CDR3 region: CASMPGDSPYEQYF. DNA of the CDR3: TGCGCCAGCATGCCCGGGGACTCACCCTACGAGCAGTACTTC.

The chain links TRBV7-3 to TRBJ1-6; 8 bases agree with TRBD1. Losses at the gene ends were 5 bases for V and 10 bases for J; bases not matched to a gene: 7. Germline V lookup: CDR1 SGHTA, CDR2 FQGTGA. The CDR3 runs to 14 residues. The CDR3 DNA follows: TGTGCCAGCAGCCCCACAGGGGGGAGATCACCCCTCCACTTT. Translation: CASSPTGGRSPLHF.

The chain carries TRBV6-5 and TRBJ1-2, with a possible D match to TRBD1 (6 bases). The CDR3 has 15 residues. Trimming shortened V by 0 bases and J by 4 bases, and 12 bases separated the two germline ends. Looked up from germline, CDR1 is MNHEY and CDR2 is SVGAGI. CDR3 in DNA: TGTGCCAGCAGTTACTCCAGGGGCGCTACCTATGGCTACACCTTC. As protein: CASSYSRGATYGYTF.

In this sample, this clone turned up a few times. DNA for the CDR3: TGTGCCAGCAGCTTCGGGGGGGCCGCTGAAGCTTTCTTT. Translation gives CASSFGGAAEAFF. The chain is built from TRBV5-6 and TRBJ1-1; D is possibly TRBD1 (6 bases). Deletions cut 2 bases from V and 6 bases from J, with 11 bases between. The length of the CDR3 is 13 residues. Per the germline V gene, CDR1 is SGHDT and CDR2 is YYEEEE.

This chain links TRBV14 with TRBJ2-7, with 7 bases that match TRBD1. Germline lookup yields CDR1 SGHDN and CDR2 FVKESK. Trimming cost V 4 bases and J 1 base; bases outside gene matches: 10. The CDR3 is 16 residues long. The CDR3 spells CASSLIGTARSYEQYF. In DNA, the CDR3 is TGTGCCAGCAGCCTAATTGGGACAGCCCGATCCTACGAGCAGTACTTC.